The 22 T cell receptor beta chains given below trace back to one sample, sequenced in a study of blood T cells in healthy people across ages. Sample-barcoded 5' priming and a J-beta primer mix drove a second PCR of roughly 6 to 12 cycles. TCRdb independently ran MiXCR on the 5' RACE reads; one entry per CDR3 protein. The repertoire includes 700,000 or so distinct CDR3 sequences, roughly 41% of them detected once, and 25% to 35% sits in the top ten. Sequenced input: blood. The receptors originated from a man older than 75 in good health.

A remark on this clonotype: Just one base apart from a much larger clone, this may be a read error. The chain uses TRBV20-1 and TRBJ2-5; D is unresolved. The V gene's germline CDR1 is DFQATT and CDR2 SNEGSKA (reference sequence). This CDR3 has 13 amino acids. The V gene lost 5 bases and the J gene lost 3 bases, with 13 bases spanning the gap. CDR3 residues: CSAVRGREETQYF. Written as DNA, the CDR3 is TGCAGTGCTGTTCGAGGACGGGAAGAGACCCAGTACTTC.

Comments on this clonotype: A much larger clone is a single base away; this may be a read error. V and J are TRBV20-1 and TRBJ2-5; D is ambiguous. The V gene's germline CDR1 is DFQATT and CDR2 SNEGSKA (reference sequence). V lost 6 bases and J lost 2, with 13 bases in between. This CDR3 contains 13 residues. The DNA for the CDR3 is TGCAGTGCGCCCCCTAGGGCACAAGAGACCCAGTACTTC. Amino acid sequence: CSAPPRAQETQYF.

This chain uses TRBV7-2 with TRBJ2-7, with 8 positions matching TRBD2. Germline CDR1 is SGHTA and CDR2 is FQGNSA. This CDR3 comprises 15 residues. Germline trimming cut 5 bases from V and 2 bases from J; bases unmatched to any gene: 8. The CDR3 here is CASSLPGTSTYEQYF. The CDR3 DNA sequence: TGTGCCAGCAGCCTACCCGGGACTAGTACCTACGAGCAGTACTTC.

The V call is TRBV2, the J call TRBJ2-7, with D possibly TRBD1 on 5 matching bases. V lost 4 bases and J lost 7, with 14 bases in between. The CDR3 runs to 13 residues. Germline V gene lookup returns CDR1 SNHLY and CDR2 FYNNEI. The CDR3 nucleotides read TGTGCCAGCAGTGCGGAGTATAGGGGTGAGCAGTACTTC. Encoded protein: CASSAEYRGEQYF.

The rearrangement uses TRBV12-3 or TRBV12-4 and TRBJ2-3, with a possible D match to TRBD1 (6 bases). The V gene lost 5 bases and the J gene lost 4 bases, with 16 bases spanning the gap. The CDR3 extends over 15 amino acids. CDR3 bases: TGTGCCAGCAGTCCCGCAGGGGACGGAGCAGATACGCAGTATTTT. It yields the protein CASSPAGDGADTQYF.

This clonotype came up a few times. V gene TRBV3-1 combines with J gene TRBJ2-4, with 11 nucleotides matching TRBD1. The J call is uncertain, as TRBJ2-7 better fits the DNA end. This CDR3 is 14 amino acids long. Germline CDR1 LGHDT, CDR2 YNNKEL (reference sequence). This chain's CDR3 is CASSRGQGVHEQYF. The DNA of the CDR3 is TGTGCCAGCAGCCGGGGACAGGGGGTACACGAGCAGTACTTC.

CDR3: CASSQEAELVASRGQYF. DNA for the CDR3: TGCGCCAGCAGCCAAGAAGCCGAGCTAGTCGCGTCCCGGGGGCAGTACTTC. The gene calls are TRBV4-1 and TRBJ2-7; tentative D call: TRBD2 (5 bases). V gave up 0 bases and J gave up 9 bases, with 24 bases separating them. From germline, CDR1 is MGHRA and CDR2 YSYEKL. The CDR3 consists of 17 residues.

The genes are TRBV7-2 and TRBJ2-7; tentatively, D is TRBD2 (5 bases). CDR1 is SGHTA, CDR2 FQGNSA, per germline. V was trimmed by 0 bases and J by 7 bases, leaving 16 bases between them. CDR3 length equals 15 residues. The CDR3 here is CASSLAFDRSGEQYF. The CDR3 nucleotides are TGTGCCAGCAGCTTAGCATTTGACCGCTCGGGAGAGCAGTACTTC.

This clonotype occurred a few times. CDR3 loop: CASSPRRGWTDTQYF. The CDR3, as DNA: TGTGCCAGCAGCCCCAGGCGGGGTTGGACAGATACGCAGTATTTT. This chain connects TRBV14 to TRBJ2-3; maybe TRBD2 (6 bases). CDR3 length: 15 residues. Between the trimmed V and J ends, which lost 4 bases and 3 bases, there was a span of 14 bases. Germline V lookup: CDR1 SGHDN, CDR2 FVKESK.

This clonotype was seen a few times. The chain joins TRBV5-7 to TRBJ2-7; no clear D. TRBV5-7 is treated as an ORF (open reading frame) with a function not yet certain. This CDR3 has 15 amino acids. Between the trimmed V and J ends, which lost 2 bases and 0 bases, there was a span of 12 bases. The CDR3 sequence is CASSFLGAVSYEQYF. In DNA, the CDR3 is TGTGCCAGCAGCTTTCTTGGTGCGGTCTCCTACGAGCAGTACTTC.

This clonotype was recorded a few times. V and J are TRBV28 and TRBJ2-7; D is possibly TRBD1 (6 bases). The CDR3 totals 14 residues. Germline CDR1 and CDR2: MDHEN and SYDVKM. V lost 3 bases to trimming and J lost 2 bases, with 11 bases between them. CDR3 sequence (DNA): TGTGCCAGCAGTTTGCAGACAGGCGCCTACGAGCAGTACTTC. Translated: CASSLQTGAYEQYF. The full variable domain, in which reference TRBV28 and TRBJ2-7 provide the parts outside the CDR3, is DVKVTQSSRYLVKRTGEKVFLECVQDMDHENMFWYRQDPGLGLRLIYFSYDVKMKEKGDIPEGYSVSREKKERFSLILESASTNQTSMYLCASSLQTGAYEQYFGPGTRLTVT.

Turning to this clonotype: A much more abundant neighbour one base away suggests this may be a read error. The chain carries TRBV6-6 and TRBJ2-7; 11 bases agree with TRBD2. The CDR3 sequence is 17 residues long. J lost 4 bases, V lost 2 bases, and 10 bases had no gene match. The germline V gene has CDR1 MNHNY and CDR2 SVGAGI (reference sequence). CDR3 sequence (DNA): TGTGCCAGCAGTTACGGGACTAGCGGTAACATCCTTTACGAGCAGTACTTC. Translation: CASSYGTSGNILYEQYF.

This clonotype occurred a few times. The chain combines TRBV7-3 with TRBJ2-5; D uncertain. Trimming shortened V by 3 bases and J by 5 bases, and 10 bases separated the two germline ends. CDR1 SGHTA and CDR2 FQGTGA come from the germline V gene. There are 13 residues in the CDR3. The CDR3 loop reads CASSFRKMETQYF. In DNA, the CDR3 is TGTGCCAGCAGCTTTCGGAAAATGGAGACCCAGTACTTC.

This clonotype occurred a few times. CDR3 protein: CASSVVWGTDTQYF. The CDR3 DNA follows: TGTGCCAGCAGCGTAGTGTGGGGGACAGATACGCAGTATTTT. The V call is TRBV9, the J call TRBJ2-3, with D perhaps matching TRBD1 or TRBD2 (5 bases each). V was cut by 0 bases and J by 3 bases, with 8 bases left in between. CDR3 length: 14 residues. Per germline, CDR1 SGDLS and CDR2 YYNGEE.

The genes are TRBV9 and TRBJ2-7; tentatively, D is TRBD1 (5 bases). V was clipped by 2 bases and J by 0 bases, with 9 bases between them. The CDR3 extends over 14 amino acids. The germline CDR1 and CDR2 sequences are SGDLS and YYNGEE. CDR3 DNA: TGTGCCAGCAGCGTCGCGGACAACTCCTACGAGCAGTACTTC. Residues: CASSVADNSYEQYF.

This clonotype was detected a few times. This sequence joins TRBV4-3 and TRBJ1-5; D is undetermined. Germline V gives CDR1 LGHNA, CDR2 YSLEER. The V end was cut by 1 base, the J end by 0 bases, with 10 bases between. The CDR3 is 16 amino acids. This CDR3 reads CASSQVRADSNQPQHF. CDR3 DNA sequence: TGCGCCAGCAGCCAAGTACGGGCGGATAGCAATCAGCCCCAGCATTTT.

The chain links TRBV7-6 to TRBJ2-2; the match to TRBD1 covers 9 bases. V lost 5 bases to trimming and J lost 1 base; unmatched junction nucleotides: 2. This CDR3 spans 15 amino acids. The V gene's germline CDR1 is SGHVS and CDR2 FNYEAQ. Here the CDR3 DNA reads TGTGCCAGCAGCGCGGGACAGGGGAACACCGGGGAGCTGTTTTTT. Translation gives CASSAGQGNTGELFF.

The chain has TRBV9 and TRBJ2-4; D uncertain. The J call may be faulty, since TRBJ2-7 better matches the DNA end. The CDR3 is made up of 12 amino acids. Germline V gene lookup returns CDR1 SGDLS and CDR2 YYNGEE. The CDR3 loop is CASSVDGREQYF. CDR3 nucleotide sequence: TGTGCCAGCAGCGTAGACGGGCGCGAGCAGTACTTC.

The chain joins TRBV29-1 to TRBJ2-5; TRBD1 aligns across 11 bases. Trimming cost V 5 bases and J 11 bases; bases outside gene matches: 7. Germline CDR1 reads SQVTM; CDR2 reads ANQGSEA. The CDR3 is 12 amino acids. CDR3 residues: CSVTGQGGEQYF. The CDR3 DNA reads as TGCAGCGTTACGGGACAGGGGGGGGAGCAGTACTTC.

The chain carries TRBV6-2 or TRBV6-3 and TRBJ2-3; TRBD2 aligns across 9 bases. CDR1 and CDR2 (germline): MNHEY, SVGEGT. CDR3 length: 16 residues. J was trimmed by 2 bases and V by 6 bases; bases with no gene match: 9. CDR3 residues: CASSLGLAKPTDTQYF. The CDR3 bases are TGTGCCAGCAGCCTCGGACTAGCGAAACCCACAGATACGCAGTATTTT.

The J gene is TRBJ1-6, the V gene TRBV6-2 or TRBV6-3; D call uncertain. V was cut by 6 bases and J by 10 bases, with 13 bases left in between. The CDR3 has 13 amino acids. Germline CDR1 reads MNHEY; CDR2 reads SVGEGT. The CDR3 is CASRISRKSPLHF. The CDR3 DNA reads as TGTGCCAGCAGAATATCCAGGAAATCACCCCTCCACTTT.

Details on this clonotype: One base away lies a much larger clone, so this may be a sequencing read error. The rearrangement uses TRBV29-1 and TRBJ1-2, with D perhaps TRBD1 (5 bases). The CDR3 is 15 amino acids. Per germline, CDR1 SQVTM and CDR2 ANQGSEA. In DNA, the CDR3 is TGCAGCGTTGAAGGCCGACCAGGGTTCAACTATGGCCACACCTTC. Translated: CSVEGRPGFNYGHTF.